Listed below are T cell receptor beta chains from one sample, sequenced in a study of blood T cell repertoires in COVID-19. Here immunoSEQ multiplex PCR was the method, and the copy in TCRdb shows in-frame clones only, minus some. The data show about 180,000 clones, roughly 86% seen once. Specimen: PBMCs or T cells enriched from blood (not recorded which). These receptor sequences come from a woman between 25 and 40 years old who had recovered from COVID-19. CDR3s include the opening cysteine and the closing phenylalanine or tryptophan. D genes are given only for firm matches. Only some rows state a clone size, as once, few, many or a class for expanded clones.

v_gene	abundance	d_gene	j_gene	CDR3aa	CDR3nt
TRBV3-1/TRBV3-2	NA	NA	TRBJ2-5	CASSQGRAPGETQYF	TGTGCCAGCAGCCAAGGCCGGGCCCCGGGGGAGACCCAGTACTTC
TRBV19	NA	TRBD1	TRBJ2-1	CASSLTGTSYNEQFF	TGTGCCAGTAGTTTGACAGGGACATCCTACAATGAGCAGTTCTTC
TRBV3-1/TRBV3-2	NA	NA	TRBJ2-5	CASSHRERQETQYF	TGTGCCAGCAGCCACCGGGAACGACAAGAGACCCAGTACTTC
TRBV14	NA	TRBD1	TRBJ2-3	CASSQSIGQGKYF	TGTGCCAGCAGCCAATCTATAGGACAGGGGAAGTATTTT
TRBV27	NA	NA	TRBJ1-5	CASSDGSNQPQHF	TGTGCCAGCAGTGATGGGAGTAATCAGCCCCAGCATTTT
TRBV10-3	NA	TRBD1	TRBJ1-5	CAISESQGPDQPQHF	TGTGCCATCAGTGAGTCACAGGGGCCAGATCAGCCCCAGCATTTT
TRBV27	NA	NA	TRBJ2-2	CASSLNSGWNTGELFF	TGTGCCAGCAGTTTGAACAGTGGGTGGAACACCGGGGAGCTGTTTTTT
TRBV28	few	NA	TRBJ1-5	CASSLSVGADNQPQHF	TGTGCCAGCAGTTTATCGGTCGGAGCAGACAATCAGCCCCAGCATTTT
TRBV27	once	NA	TRBJ2-7	CASTMNRGGEQYF	TGTGCCAGCACCATGAACAGGGGGGGCGAGCAGTACTTC
TRBV7-2	few	NA	TRBJ1-3	CASSFRRGGDTIYF	TGTGCCAGCAGCTTCCGACGCGGCGGGGACACCATATATTTT
TRBV29-1	NA	TRBD1	TRBJ1-4	CSALGQGSEKLFF	TGCAGCGCCCTGGGACAGGGTTCCGAAAAACTGTTTTTT
TRBV4-1	NA	NA	TRBJ1-6	CASSQDHSSIRGSPLHF	TGCGCCAGCAGCCAAGATCACTCGTCCATACGGGGTTCACCCCTCCACTTT
TRBV2	NA	TRBD1	TRBJ1-1	CASTVQGADTEAFF	TGTGCCAGCACTGTACAGGGGGCCGACACTGAAGCTTTCTTT
TRBV4-1	NA	NA	TRBJ1-2	CASSYSARREGYTF	TGCGCCAGCAGCTATTCGGCTCGCAGGGAAGGCTACACCTTC
TRBV9	NA	TRBD1	TRBJ1-5	CASSPDRGDQPQHF	TGTGCCAGCAGCCCGGACAGGGGGGATCAGCCCCAGCATTTT
TRBV7-9	NA	NA	TRBJ2-7	CASSSTESYEQYF	TGTGCCAGCAGCTCGACAGAGTCCTACGAGCAGTACTTC
TRBV24-1	NA	TRBD2	TRBJ2-3	CATSDLGLAGGPSDTQYF	TGTGCCACCAGTGATTTAGGACTAGCGGGAGGGCCATCAGATACGCAGTATTTT
TRBV3-1/TRBV3-2	once	NA	TRBJ2-2	CASSQGSRGVGELFF	TGTGCCAGCAGCCAAGGTTCCAGGGGGGTCGGGGAGCTGTTTTTT
TRBV5-1	once	NA	TRBJ1-3	CASSLAGGNTIYF	TGCGCCAGCAGCTTGGCCGGGGGAAACACCATATATTTT
TRBV12-3/TRBV12-4	NA	NA	TRBJ2-5	CASRGGSQETQYF	TGTGCCAGCAGAGGCGGCTCCCAAGAGACCCAGTACTTC
TRBV7-6	NA	TRBD1	TRBJ1-1	CASSRTGNTEAFF	TGTGCCAGCAGCCGGACAGGGAACACTGAAGCTTTCTTT
TRBV9	NA	NA	TRBJ2-7	CASSLRQNGSYEQYF	TGTGCCAGCAGCCTAAGACAAAACGGATCCTACGAGCAGTACTTC
TRBV29-1	once	TRBD1	TRBJ1-5	CSVVDRVGQPQHF	TGCAGCGTTGTTGACAGGGTTGGCCAGCCCCAGCATTTT